The 32 T cell receptor beta chains given below trace back to one sample, sequenced in a study of shared T cell receptors in the human thymus. TCRdb keeps only in-frame clones here, not all; method: immunoSEQ multiplex PCR. The table shows some 400,000 clones, with 95% occurring only once. Sequencing used thymocytes. The source of these receptors is a human donor.

The genes are TRBV12-5 and TRBJ2-7; tentative D call: TRBD1 (6 bases). Germline CDR1 is LGHNT and CDR2 is FRNRAP. The V end was cut by 7 bases, the J end by 6 bases, with 13 bases between. The CDR3 is made up of 12 amino acids. The CDR3 DNA is TGTGCTAGTGCCCACAGGGACGGCGAGCAGTACTTC. Protein product: CASAHRDGEQYF.

The rearrangement joins TRBV27 to TRBJ1-1; 8 bases agree with TRBD1. The CDR3 is made up of 16 amino acids. The trim removed 8 bases at V and 3 bases at J, leaving 14 bases unmatched. The germline CDR1 and CDR2 sequences are MNHEY and SMNVEV (reference sequence). The CDR3 DNA reads TGTGCCAGCTCCCAAGGACTACACAGGGGGGACACTGAAGCTTTCTTT. Translation: CASSQGLHRGDTEAFF.

The J gene is TRBJ2-1, the V gene TRBV6-6; the D gene is possibly TRBD2 (7 bases). V was shortened by 8 bases and J by 5 bases, with 22 bases between the two germline ends. The CDR3 consists of 16 residues. Germline lookup yields CDR1 MNHNY and CDR2 SVGAGI (reference sequence). CDR3 region: CASPPGQRDTHNEQFF. CDR3 nucleotide sequence: TGTGCCAGCCCCCCGGGGCAGCGGGACACACACAATGAGCAGTTCTTC.

This clone was seen a few times. V and J are TRBV6-1 and TRBJ1-5, with D unresolved. There are 14 residues in the CDR3. CDR1 MNHNS and CDR2 SASEGT come from the germline V gene. V dropped 2 bases and J dropped 3 bases, with 8 bases sitting between them. The CDR3 sequence is CASSESRFNQPQHF. CDR3 DNA sequence: TGTGCCAGCAGTGAATCCAGGTTCAATCAGCCCCAGCATTTT.

The chain combines TRBV27 with TRBJ2-1; 7 bases match TRBD1. CDR3 length equals 15 residues. V lost 5 bases to trimming and J lost 10 bases; unmatched junction nucleotides: 14. CDR1 and CDR2 from the germline V gene are MNHEY and SMNVEV (reference sequence). The CDR3 DNA sequence: TGTGCCAGCAGTCCGAAAGGGTTTGACAGGGCGGAGCAGTTCTTC. Protein: CASSPKGFDRAEQFF.

V gene TRBV30 combines with J gene TRBJ1-4; TRBD1 is a possible D gene (5 bases). With 0 bases removed from V and 6 bases from J, the gap between germline ends came to 14 bases. Germline lookup yields CDR1 GTSNPN and CDR2 SVGIG (reference sequence). The CDR3 runs to 15 residues. The CDR3 coding sequence is TGTGCCTGGAGTGTACGGGGGGGTGGCGATGAAAAACTGTTTTTT. It encodes CAWSVRGGGDEKLFF. Supplemented by reference TRBV30 and TRBJ1-4, the full variable domain reads SQTIHQWPATLVQPVGSPLSLECTVEGTSNPNLYWYRQAAGRGLQLLFYSVGIGQISSEVPQNLSASRPQDRQFILSSKKLLLSDSGFYLCAWSVRGGGDEKLFFGSGTQLSVL.

The chain employs TRBV27 and TRBJ2-7, with a tentative D call TRBD2 (7 bases). Germline V CDR1 and CDR2: MNHEY, SMNVEV (reference sequence). CDR3 length equals 15 residues. V was pared by 0 bases and J by 0 bases, with 9 bases between. The CDR3 nucleotides read TGTGCCAGCAGTTTATCGGGGGGGCGCTCCTACGAGCAGTACTTC. Translating it yields CASSLSGGRSYEQYF.

This clone was seen only once. The gene calls are TRBV29-1 and TRBJ2-3; 9 nucleotides align to TRBD1. J lost 4 bases, V lost 6 bases, and 14 bases had no gene match. Germline assignment: CDR1 SQVTM and CDR2 ANQGSEA. This CDR3 contains 16 residues. The CDR3 sequence is CSVGLEDRGGPDTQYF. CDR3 nucleotide sequence: TGCAGCGTGGGCCTAGAGGACAGGGGAGGCCCAGATACGCAGTATTTT.

The chain uses TRBV28 and TRBJ2-3; D remains ambiguous. This CDR3 is 15 amino acids long. Trimming removed 3 bases at V and 4 bases at J, with 14 bases between. The V gene's germline CDR1 is MDHEN and CDR2 SYDVKM. The CDR3 DNA reads TGTGCCAGCAGTTTGCGTAGGGTAGCCCCAGATACGCAGTATTTT. This codes for CASSLRRVAPDTQYF.

V is TRBV11-3 and J is TRBJ2-5; D tentatively fits TRBD1 or TRBD2 (6 bases each). Trimming took off 4 bases at V and 4 bases at J, with 22 bases between the two ends. The CDR3 runs to 17 residues. CDR1 is SGHNT, CDR2 YENEEA, per germline. For the CDR3, the DNA is TGTGCCAGCAGCTGGGGAGGACCAGGGGAATCGCGAGAGACCCAGTACTTC. It encodes CASSWGGPGESRETQYF.

The chain combines TRBV28 with TRBJ1-3; TRBD1 might be the D (5 bases). Germline V lookup: CDR1 MDHEN, CDR2 SYDVKM. The CDR3 extends over 15 amino acids. V dropped 2 bases and J dropped 4 bases, with 12 bases sitting between them. CDR3 protein: CASSLDRTNGNTIYF. CDR3 DNA sequence: TGTGCCAGCAGTTTAGACCGGACAAACGGAAACACCATATATTTT.

The chain couples TRBV6-5 to TRBJ2-7, with 8 bases lining up with TRBD1. J was trimmed by 6 bases and V by 8 bases; bases with no gene match: 6. The CDR3 sequence is 12 residues long. CDR1 and CDR2 (germline): MNHEY, SVGAGI. The CDR3 DNA reads as TGTGCCAGCGGACAGGGCCTTAGCGAGCAGTACTTC. It encodes CASGQGLSEQYF.

V and J are TRBV15 and TRBJ2-1; 8 bases fit TRBD2. The CDR3 runs 18 residues. V lost 3 bases, J lost 0 bases, and 10 bases stayed unmatched. Per the germline V gene, CDR1 is LNHNV and CDR2 is YYDKDF (reference sequence). The CDR3 DNA sequence: TGTGCCACCAGCAGGCTCACTAGCGGTCATAGCTCCTACAATGAGCAGTTCTTC. This encodes CATSRLTSGHSSYNEQFF.

The rearrangement joins TRBV28 to TRBJ2-5; 7 positions match TRBD2. TRBJ2-7 explains the end of the DNA better; the J call may be wrong. The CDR3 contains 13 residues. Germline loops: CDR1 MDHEN, CDR2 SYDVKM. This CDR3 reads CASSPRGAYEQYF. The CDR3 bases are TGTGCCAGCAGCCCTCGGGGGGCCTACGAGCAGTACTTC.

The rearrangement uses TRBV20-1 and TRBJ2-1; no firm D call. The CDR3 has 9 residues. From germline, CDR1 is DFQATT and CDR2 SNEGSKA (reference sequence). This chain's CDR3 is CRGRDEQFF. CDR3 nucleotide sequence: TGCAGAGGACGGGATGAGCAGTTCTTC.

Written as DNA, the CDR3 is TGTGCCAGCAGCACACTAACGGGGCGACTAGCCAAAAACATTCAGTACTTC. This translates into CASSTLTGRLAKNIQYF. J is TRBJ2-4 and V is TRBV7-9; possibly TRBD1 or TRBD2 for D (5 bases each). V was pared by 5 bases and J by 0 bases, with 17 bases between. The CDR3 covers 17 residues. The germline V gene has CDR1 SEHNR and CDR2 FQNEAQ (reference sequence). The entire variable domain, with the rest obtained from reference TRBV7-9 and TRBJ2-4, is as follows: DTGVSQNPRHKITKRGQNVTFRCDPISEHNRLYWYRQTLGQGPEFLTYFQNEAQLEKSRLLSDRFSAERPKGSFSTLEIQRTEQGDSAMYLCASSTLTGRLAKNIQYFGAGTRLSVL.

The rearrangement uses TRBV27 and TRBJ2-1, with 10 bases matching TRBD2. Per germline, CDR1 MNHEY and CDR2 SMNVEV (reference sequence). The CDR3 contains 14 residues. The V segment lost 8 bases and the J segment 10 bases; nucleotides outside the gene matches: 11. The CDR3 reads CASESLGAGGEQFF. CDR3 DNA: TGTGCCAGCGAGAGCCTCGGAGCGGGAGGGGAGCAGTTCTTC.

CDR3 loop: CASSPRTSGRALSSYNEQFF. The CDR3 nucleotides read TGTGCCAGCAGTCCTAGGACTAGCGGGAGGGCCCTGAGCTCCTACAATGAGCAGTTCTTC. The gene calls are TRBV28 and TRBJ2-1, with 15 bases lining up with TRBD2. Trimming cost V 5 bases and J 0 bases; bases outside gene matches: 11. The CDR3 is 20 residues long. From germline, CDR1 is MDHEN and CDR2 SYDVKM.

This clone showed up just once. The V gene is TRBV27, the J gene TRBJ2-2; weak D call: TRBD2 (6 bases). Trimming shortened V by 4 bases and J by 5 bases, and 20 bases separated the two germline ends. CDR3 size: 17 residues. The germline gives CDR1 MNHEY, CDR2 SMNVEV (reference sequence). DNA for the CDR3: TGTGCCAGCAGTTCCCACCGTCCTACGGGAGCAACCGGGGAGCTGTTTTTT. This gives the protein CASSSHRPTGATGELFF.

The V and J genes are TRBV28 and TRBJ1-5; D ambiguous. Germline-derived CDR1 and CDR2 are MDHEN and SYDVKM. V gave up 2 bases and J gave up 4 bases, with 24 bases separating them. The CDR3 runs 19 residues. The CDR3 nucleotides are TGTGCCAGCAGTTTAGAGGCTGGAGCAGGTGTTAAAAAAAATCAGCCCCAGCATTTT. This translates into CASSLEAGAGVKKNQPQHF.

Only one count was recorded for this clone. The chain employs TRBV7-9 and TRBJ2-5; D call uncertain. Trimming cost V 1 base and J 5 bases, with 5 bases left between them. Germline CDR1 SEHNR, CDR2 FQNEAQ (reference sequence). The CDR3 runs 12 residues. CDR3 DNA sequence: TGTGCCAGCAGCTTAGTGTCGGAGACCCAGTACTTC. This codes for CASSLVSETQYF.

This chain connects TRBV9 to TRBJ1-3, with D unclear. Trimming cost V 0 bases and J 4 bases, with 11 bases left between them. This CDR3 spans 15 amino acids. CDR1 SGDLS and CDR2 YYNGEE come from the germline V gene. CDR3 DNA sequence: TGTGCCAGCAGCGTAGATTGGACGGCGGGAAACACCATATATTTT. This translates into CASSVDWTAGNTIYF.

The V and J genes are TRBV6-4 and TRBJ2-1, with TRBD2 matching 13 bases. The CDR3 covers 15 residues. The germline CDR1 and CDR2 sequences are MRHNA and SNTAGT. The V segment lost 5 bases and the J segment 4 bases; nucleotides outside the gene matches: 2. CDR3 protein: CASSRLAGGYNEQFF. In DNA form, the CDR3 reads TGTGCCAGCAGTCGACTAGCGGGGGGTTACAATGAGCAGTTCTTC.

This clone occurred a few times. The genes are TRBV27 and TRBJ1-1, with a weak D call TRBD1 (5 bases). The CDR3 spans 16 residues. The germline V and J ends were trimmed by 0 bases and 4 bases, with 15 bases remaining between them. CDR1 MNHEY and CDR2 SMNVEV come from the germline V gene (reference sequence). This chain's CDR3 is CASSLSEGSDSTEAFF. Written as DNA, the CDR3 is TGTGCCAGCAGTTTATCAGAGGGGTCGGATTCCACTGAAGCTTTCTTT.

The rearrangement joins TRBV20-1 to TRBJ1-1; D not resolved. Trimming cost V 5 bases and J 3 bases, with 7 bases left between them. The CDR3 length is 11 residues. Germline V gives CDR1 DFQATT, CDR2 SNEGSKA (reference sequence). The CDR3 nucleotides read TGCAGTGCTTACAAGTACACTGAAGCTTTCTTT. Translation: CSAYKYTEAFF.

The chain couples TRBV19 to TRBJ2-7, with no clear D. Germline CDR1 is LNHDA and CDR2 is SQIVND (reference sequence). V shed 4 bases and J shed 0 bases, with 7 bases lying between them. The CDR3 spans 13 residues. The CDR3 spells CASSKGSSYEQYF. CDR3 bases: TGTGCCAGTAGTAAAGGCAGCTCCTACGAGCAGTACTTC.

The J gene is TRBJ1-1, the V gene TRBV27, with D maybe TRBD1 (5 bases). Germline lookup yields CDR1 MNHEY and CDR2 SMNVEV (reference sequence). The CDR3 runs to 15 residues. V lost 2 bases and J lost 3, with 13 bases in between. The CDR3 bases are TGTGCCAGCAGTTTAAGTCGGGGAGGGGACACTGAAGCTTTCTTT. It translates to CASSLSRGGDTEAFF.

V usage is TRBV10-3 and J usage is TRBJ2-7; weak D call: TRBD2 (6 bases). Trimming left V 11 bases short and J 1 base short, with 15 bases between. The CDR3 runs 13 residues. Germline assignment: CDR1 ENHRY and CDR2 SYGVKD. The CDR3 bases are TGTGCCTTGGGGGGTCCCGGGTCCTACGAGCAGTACTTC. Translating it yields CALGGPGSYEQYF.

The chain recombines TRBV19 with TRBJ2-7; D may be TRBD1 (5 bases). CDR1 and CDR2 from the germline V gene are LNHDA and SQIVND (reference sequence). Trimming left V 0 bases short and J 1 base short, with 13 bases between. The CDR3 spans 16 residues. The CDR3: CASSIDSQGASYEQYF. As DNA, the CDR3 is TGTGCCAGTAGTATAGACTCTCAGGGTGCTTCCTACGAGCAGTACTTC. Based on the CDR3 plus reference TRBV19 and TRBJ2-7, the full variable domain is DGGITQSPKYLFRKEGQNVTLSCEQNLNHDAMYWYRQDPGQGLRLIYYSQIVNDFQKGDIAEGYSVSREKKESFPLTVTSAQKNPTAFYLCASSIDSQGASYEQYFGPGTRLTVT.

The chain links TRBV11-2 to TRBJ2-1, with no clear D. With 0 bases removed from V and 8 bases from J, the gap between germline ends came to 11 bases. The CDR3 spans 14 residues. The germline gives CDR1 SGHAT, CDR2 FQNNGV. This CDR3 is CASSLDVDPDEQFF. The CDR3 DNA follows: TGTGCCAGCAGCTTAGATGTGGACCCCGATGAGCAGTTCTTC.

This chain uses TRBV5-4 with TRBJ2-7; TRBD2 agrees at 8 bases. Trimming took 4 bases from V and 2 from J; bases not matched to a gene: 8. This CDR3 has 15 amino acids. From germline, CDR1 is SGHNT and CDR2 YYREEE (reference sequence). CDR3 nucleotide sequence: TGTGCCAGCAGCCCCGATCTAGCGGGTACCTACGAGCAGTACTTC. This gives the protein CASSPDLAGTYEQYF.

This chain links TRBV12-5 with TRBJ1-5; weak D call: TRBD1 (6 bases). Germline V gene sequence: CDR1 LGHNT, CDR2 FRNRAP. Trimming took off 3 bases at V and 7 bases at J, with 13 bases between the two ends. This CDR3 is 14 amino acids long. CDR3 in amino acids: CASGFTWGHQPQHF. CDR3 nucleotides: TGTGCTAGTGGTTTCACGTGGGGACACCAGCCCCAGCATTTT.